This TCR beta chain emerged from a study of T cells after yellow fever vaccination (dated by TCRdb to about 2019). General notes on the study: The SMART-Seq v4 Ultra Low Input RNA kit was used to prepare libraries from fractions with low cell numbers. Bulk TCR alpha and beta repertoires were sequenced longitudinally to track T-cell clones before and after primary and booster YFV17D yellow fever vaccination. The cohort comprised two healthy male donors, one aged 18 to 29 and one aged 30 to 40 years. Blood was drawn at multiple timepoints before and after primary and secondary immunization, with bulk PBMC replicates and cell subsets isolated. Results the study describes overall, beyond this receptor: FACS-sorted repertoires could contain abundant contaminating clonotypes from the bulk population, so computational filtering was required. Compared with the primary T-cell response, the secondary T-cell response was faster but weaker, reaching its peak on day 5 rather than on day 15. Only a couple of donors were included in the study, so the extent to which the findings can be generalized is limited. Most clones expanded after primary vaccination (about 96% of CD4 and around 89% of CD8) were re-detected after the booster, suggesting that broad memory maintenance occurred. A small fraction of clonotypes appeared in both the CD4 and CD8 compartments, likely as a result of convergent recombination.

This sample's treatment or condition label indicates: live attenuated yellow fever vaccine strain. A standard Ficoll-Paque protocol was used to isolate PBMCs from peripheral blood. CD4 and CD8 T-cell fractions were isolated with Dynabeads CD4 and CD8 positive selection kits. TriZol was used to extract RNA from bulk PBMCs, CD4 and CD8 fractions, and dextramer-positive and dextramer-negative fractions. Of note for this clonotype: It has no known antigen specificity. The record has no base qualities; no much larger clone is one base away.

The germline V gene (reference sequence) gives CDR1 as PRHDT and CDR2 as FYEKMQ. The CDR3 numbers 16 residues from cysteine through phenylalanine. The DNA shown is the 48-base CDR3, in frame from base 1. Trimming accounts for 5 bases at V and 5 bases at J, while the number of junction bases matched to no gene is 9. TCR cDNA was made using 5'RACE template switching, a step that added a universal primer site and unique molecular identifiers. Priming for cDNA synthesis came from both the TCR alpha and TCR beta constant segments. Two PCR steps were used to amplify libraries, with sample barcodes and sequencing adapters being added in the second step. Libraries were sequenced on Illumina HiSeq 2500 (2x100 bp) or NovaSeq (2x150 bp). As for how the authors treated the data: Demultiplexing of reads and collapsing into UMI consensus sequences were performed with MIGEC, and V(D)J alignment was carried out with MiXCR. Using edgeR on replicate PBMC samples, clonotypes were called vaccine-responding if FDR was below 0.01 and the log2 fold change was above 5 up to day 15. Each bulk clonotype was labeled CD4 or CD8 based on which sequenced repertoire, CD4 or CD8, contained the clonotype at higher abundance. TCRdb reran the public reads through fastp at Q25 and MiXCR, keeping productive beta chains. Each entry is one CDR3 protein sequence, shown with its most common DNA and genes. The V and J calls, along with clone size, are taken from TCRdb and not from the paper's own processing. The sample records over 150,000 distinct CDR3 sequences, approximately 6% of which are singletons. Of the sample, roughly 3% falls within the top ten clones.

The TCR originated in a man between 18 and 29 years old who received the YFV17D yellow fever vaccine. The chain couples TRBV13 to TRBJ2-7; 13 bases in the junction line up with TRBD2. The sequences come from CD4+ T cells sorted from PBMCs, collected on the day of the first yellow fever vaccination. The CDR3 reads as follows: CASSHRLAGGLNEQYF. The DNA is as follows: TGTGCCAGCAGCCACAGACTAGCGGGGGGCTTAAACGAGCAGTACTTC.